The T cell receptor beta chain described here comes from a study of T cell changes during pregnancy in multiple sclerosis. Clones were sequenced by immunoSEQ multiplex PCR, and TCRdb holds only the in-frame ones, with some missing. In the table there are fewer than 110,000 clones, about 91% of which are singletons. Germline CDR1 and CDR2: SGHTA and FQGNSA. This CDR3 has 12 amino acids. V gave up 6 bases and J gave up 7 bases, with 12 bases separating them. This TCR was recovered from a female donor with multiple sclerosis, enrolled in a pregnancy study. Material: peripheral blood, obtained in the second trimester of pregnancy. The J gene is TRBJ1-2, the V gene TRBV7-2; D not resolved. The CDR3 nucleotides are TGTGCCAGCAGTTCTAACGGCGGTGGCTACACCTTC. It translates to CASSSNGGGYTF.